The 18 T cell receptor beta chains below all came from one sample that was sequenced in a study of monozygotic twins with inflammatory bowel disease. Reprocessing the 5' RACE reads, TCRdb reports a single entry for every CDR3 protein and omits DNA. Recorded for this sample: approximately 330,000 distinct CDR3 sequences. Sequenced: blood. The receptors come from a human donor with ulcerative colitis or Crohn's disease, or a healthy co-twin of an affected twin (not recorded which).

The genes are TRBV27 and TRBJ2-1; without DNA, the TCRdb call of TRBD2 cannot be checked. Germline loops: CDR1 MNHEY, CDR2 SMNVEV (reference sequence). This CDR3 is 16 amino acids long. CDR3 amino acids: CASMPQGLVYPNEQFF.

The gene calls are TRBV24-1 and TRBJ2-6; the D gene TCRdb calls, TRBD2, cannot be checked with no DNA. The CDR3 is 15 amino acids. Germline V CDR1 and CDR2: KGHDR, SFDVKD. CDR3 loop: CATSDPSREANVLTF.

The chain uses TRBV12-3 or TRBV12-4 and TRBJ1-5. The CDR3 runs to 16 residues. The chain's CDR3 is CASTLMGGDLGQPQHF.

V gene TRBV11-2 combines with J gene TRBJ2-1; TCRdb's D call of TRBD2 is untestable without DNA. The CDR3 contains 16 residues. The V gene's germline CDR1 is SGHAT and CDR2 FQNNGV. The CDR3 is CASSLRGLAGHDEQFF.

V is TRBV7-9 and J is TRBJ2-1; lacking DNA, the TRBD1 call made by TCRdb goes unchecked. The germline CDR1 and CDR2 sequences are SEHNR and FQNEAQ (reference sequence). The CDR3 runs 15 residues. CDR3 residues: CASSWDGSFYNEQFF.

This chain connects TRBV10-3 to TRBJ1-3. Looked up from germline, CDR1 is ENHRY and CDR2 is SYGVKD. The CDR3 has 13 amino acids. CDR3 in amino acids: CAISEGAGNTIYF.

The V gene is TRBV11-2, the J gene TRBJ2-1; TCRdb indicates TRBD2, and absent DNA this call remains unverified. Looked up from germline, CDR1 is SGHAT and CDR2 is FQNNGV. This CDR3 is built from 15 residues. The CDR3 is CASSLILAGENEQFF.

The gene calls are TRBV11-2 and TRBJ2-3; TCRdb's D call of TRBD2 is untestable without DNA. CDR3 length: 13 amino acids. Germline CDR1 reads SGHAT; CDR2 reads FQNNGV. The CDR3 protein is CASFGSITDTQYF.

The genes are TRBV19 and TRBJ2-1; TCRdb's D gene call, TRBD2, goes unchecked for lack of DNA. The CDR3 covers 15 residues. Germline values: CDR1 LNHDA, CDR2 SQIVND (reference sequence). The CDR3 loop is CASSMKLAGGHEQFF.

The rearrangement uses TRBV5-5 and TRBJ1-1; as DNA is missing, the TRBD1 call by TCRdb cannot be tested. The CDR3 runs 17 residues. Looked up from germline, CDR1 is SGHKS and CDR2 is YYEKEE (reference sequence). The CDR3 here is CASSNPPGQGFPVEAFF.

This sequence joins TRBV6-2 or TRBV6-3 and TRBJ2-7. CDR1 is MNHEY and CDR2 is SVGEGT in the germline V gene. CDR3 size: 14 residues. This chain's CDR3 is CASKIDGLSYEQYF.

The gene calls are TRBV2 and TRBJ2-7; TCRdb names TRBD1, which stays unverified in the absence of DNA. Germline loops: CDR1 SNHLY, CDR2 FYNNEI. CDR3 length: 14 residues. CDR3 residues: CASTWDRSSYEQYF.

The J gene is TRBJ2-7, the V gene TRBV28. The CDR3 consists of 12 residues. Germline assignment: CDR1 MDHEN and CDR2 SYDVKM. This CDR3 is CASSFTSYEQYF. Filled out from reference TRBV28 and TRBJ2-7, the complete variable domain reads DVKVTQSSRYLVKRTGEKVFLECVQDMDHENMFWYRQDPGLGLRLIYFSYDVKMKEKGDIPEGYSVSREKKERFSLILESASTNQTSMYLCASSFTSYEQYFGPGTRLTVT.

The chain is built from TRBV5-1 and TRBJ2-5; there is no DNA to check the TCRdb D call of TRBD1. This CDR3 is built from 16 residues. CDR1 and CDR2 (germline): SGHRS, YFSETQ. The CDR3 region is CPSSLGRDGRGETQYF.

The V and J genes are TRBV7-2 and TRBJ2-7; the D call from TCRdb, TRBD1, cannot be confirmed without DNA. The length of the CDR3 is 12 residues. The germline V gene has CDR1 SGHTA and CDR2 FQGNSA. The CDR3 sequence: CASSSRSYEQYF.

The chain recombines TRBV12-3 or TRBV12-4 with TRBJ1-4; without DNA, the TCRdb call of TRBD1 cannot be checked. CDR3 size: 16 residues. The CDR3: CASSSSGQGASGKLFF.

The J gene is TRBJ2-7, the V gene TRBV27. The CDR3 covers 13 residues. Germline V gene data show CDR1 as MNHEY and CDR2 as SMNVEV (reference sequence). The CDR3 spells CASSFRGSYEQYF.

The CDR3 is CASSLRRRGETQYF. This chain joins TRBV7-2 and TRBJ2-5; TCRdb's D call of TRBD1 is untestable without DNA. The length of the CDR3 is 14 residues. Germline V gives CDR1 SGHTA, CDR2 FQGNSA.